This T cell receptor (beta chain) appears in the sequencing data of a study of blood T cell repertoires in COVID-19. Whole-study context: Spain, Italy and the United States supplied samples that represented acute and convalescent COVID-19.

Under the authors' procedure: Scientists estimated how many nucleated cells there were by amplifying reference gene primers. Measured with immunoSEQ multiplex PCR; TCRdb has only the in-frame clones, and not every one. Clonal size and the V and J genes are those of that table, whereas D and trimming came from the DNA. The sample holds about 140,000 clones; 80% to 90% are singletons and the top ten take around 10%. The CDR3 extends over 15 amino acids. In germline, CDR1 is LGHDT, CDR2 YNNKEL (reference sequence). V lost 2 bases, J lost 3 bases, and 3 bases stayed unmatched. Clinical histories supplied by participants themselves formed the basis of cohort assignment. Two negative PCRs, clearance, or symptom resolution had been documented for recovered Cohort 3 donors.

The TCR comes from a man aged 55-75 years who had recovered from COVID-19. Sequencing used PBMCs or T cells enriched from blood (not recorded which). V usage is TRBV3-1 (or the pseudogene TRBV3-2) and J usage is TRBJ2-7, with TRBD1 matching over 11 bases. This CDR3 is CASSQPGTGGYEQYF. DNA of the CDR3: TGTGCCAGCAGCCAACCCGGGACAGGGGGCTACGAGCAGTACTTC.